This TCR beta chain was captured by sequencing in a study of blood T cell repertoires in COVID-19. Background on the study: Some COVID-19 samples were acute and others convalescent; all came from the United States, Italy and Spain.

Sequenced by immunoSEQ multiplex PCR; TCRdb stores in-frame clones only, minus some. The sample carries fewer than 200,000 clones, over 80% recorded once. Trimming at V came to 1 base and at J to 12 bases, leaving 3 bases not matched to a gene. CDR1 is SGHVS, CDR2 FQNEAQ, per germline. The CDR3 has 12 residues. The sequenced material came from peripheral blood. The receptor comes from a woman older than 75 with active or convalescent COVID-19. The chain links TRBV7-8 to TRBJ2-4; the match to TRBD1 covers 7 bases. Here the CDR3 reads CASSLEGATQYF. The DNA for the CDR3 is TGTGCCAGCAGCTTAGAGGGGGCGACTCAGTACTTC. The entire variable domain, with the rest obtained from reference TRBV7-8 and TRBJ2-4, is as follows: GAGVSQSPRYKVAKRGQDVALRCDPISGHVSLFWYQQALGQGPEFLTYFQNEAQLDKSGLPSDRFFAERPEGSVSTLKIQRTQQEDSAVYLCASSLEGATQYFGAGTRLSVL.